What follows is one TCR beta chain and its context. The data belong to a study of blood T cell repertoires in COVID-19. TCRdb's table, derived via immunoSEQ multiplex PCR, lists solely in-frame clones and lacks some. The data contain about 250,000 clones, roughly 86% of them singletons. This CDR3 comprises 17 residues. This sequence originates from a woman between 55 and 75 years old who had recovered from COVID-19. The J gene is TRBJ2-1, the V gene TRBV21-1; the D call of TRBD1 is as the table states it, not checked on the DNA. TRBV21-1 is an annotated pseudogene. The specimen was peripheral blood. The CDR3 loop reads CASSKGTGTPGANEQFF. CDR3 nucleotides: TGTGCCAGCAGCAAAGGAACCGGGACGCCAGGGGCCAATGAGCAGTTCTTC.